The clone carrying this TCR beta chain has at least ten counts. Combining iRepertoire HTBI primers with Arm-PCR of CDR3 regions, the authors built TCR beta libraries. Under the authors' procedure: The samples included approximately 60 TRBV and 15 or so TRBJ segments. MiXCR was run by TCRdb on the multiplex PCR reads, yielding one entry per CDR3 protein. It is TCRdb's table, rather than the study itself, that gives the V and J calls and clone size. This sample has over 350,000 distinct CDR3 sequences, with 14% found just once. The sample belongs to a study of regulatory T cells in long-lasting Graves disease. The time point here: newly diagnosed GD, antithyroid drugs for less than 3 months. PBMC-derived RNA was used for the TCR library. This CDR3 is built from 13 residues. Trimming stripped 0 bases from V and 6 bases from J, with 7 bases between. The V gene's germline CDR1 is SGHRS and CDR2 YFSETQ. This sample was also put to use in a study of T cells in Graves' hyperthyroidism and ophthalmopathy. From that study: Using the HTBI primer set, a first-round RT-PCR was run on the TCR CDR3. The majority of expanded thyroid clonotypes above 0.001 also appeared in blood. Ophthalmopathy was predicted by the model a median of about six months ahead of onset.

The chain is built from TRBV5-1 and TRBJ1-5; the D gene is possibly TRBD1 (5 bases). This specimen consisted of peripheral blood mononuclear cells (PBMCs), obtained at new diagnosis, from a patient treated with antithyroid drugs. The TCR originated in a woman in her forties or fifties with Graves disease. CDR3 sequence reads: CASSLEGSQPQHF. Here the CDR3 DNA reads TGCGCCAGCAGCTTGGAGGGGAGTCAGCCCCAGCATTTT.